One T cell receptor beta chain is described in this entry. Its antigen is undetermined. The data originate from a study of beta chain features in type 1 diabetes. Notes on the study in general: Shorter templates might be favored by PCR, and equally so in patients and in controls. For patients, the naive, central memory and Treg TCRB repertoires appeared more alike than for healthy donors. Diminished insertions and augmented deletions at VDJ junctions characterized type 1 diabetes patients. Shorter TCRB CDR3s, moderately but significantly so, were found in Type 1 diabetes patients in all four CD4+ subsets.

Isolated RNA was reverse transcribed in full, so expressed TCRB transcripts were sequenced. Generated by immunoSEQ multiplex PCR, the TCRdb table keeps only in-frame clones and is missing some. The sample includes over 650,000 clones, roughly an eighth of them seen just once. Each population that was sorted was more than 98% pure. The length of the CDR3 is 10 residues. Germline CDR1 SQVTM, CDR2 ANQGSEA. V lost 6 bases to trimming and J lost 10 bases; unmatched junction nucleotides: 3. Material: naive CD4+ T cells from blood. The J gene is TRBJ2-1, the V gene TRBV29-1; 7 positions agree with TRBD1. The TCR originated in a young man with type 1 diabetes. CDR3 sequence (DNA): TGCAGCGTCGGGGACAGCGAGCAGTTCTTC. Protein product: CSVGDSEQFF.